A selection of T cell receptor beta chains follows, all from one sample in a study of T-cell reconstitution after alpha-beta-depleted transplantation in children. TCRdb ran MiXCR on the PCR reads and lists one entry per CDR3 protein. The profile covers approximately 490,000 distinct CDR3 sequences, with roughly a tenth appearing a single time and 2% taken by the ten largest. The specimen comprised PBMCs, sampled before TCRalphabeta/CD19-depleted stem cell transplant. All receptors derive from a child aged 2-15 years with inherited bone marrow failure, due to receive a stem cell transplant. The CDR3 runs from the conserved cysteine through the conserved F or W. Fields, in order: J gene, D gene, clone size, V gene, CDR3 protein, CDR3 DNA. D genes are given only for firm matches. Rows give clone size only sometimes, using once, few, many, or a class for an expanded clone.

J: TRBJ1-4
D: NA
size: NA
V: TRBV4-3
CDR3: CASSQDSRRDEKLFF
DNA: TGCGCCAGCAGCCAAGATTCTAGGAGGGATGAAAAACTGTTTTTT

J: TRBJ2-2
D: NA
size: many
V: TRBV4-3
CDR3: CASSQDRAGNGELFF
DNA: TGCGCCAGCAGCCAAGATCGGGCAGGGAACGGGGAGCTGTTTTTT

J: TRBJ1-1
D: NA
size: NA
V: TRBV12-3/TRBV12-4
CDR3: CASSLWGGTEAFF
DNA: TGTGCCAGCAGTTTATGGGGGGGGACTGAAGCTTTCTTT

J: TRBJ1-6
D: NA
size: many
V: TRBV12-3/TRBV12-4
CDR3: CASSVGGSNSPLHF
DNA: TGTGCCAGCAGTGTGGGGGGATCCAATTCACCCCTCCACTTT

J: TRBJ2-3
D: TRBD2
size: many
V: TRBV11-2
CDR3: CASSQRLAGGPMADTQYF
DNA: TGTGCCAGCAGCCAACGACTAGCGGGAGGGCCTATGGCAGATACGCAGTATTTT

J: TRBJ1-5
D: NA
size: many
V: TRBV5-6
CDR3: CASSLYQVDQPQHF
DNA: TGTGCCAGCAGCTTGTACCAGGTTGATCAGCCCCAGCATTTT

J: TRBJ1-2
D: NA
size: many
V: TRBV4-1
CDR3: CASSQDWGGLVGYTF
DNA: TGCGCCAGCAGCCAAGATTGGGGGGGTCTCGTTGGCTACACCTTC

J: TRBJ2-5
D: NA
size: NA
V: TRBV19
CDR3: CASSIRGREETQYF
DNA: TGTGCCAGTAGTATACGCGGACGGGAGGAGACCCAGTACTTC

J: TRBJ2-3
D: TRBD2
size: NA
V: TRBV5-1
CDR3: CASSLLPSGNTDTQYF
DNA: TGCGCCAGCAGCTTGTTGCCTAGCGGGAACACAGATACGCAGTATTTT

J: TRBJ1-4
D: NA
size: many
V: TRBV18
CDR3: CASTKDSGEKLFF
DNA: TGTGCCAGCACGAAGGACTCGGGAGAAAAACTGTTTTTT

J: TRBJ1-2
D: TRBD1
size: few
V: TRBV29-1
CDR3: CSATGTAGGYTF
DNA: TGCAGCGCAACCGGGACAGCGGGAGGCTACACCTTC

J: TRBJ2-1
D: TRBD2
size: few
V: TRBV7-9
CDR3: CASSSTQREGPYNEQFF
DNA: TGTGCCAGCAGTTCAACTCAGCGGGAGGGCCCCTACAATGAGCAGTTCTTC

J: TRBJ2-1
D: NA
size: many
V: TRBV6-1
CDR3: CASRGGQNEQFF
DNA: TGTGCCAGCAGGGGAGGACAGAATGAGCAGTTCTTC

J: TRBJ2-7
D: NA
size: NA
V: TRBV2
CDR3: CASRVDGLYEQYF
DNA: TGTGCCAGCAGAGTGGACGGACTCTACGAGCAGTACTTC

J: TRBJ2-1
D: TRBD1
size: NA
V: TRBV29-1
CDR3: CSGKRGTRGYNEQFF
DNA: TGCAGCGGAAAACGAGGCACCAGGGGGTACAATGAGCAGTTCTTC

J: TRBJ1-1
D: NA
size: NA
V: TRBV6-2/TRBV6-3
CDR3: CASSYPPAWGGEAFF
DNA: TGTGCCAGCAGTTACCCTCCGGCGTGGGGGGGTGAAGCTTTCTTT

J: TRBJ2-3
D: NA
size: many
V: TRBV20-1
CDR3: CSASGEGSDTQYF
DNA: TGCAGTGCCAGCGGAGAGGGGTCAGATACGCAGTATTTT

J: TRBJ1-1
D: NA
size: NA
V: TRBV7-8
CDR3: CASSFLAENTEAFF
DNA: TGTGCCAGCAGCTTCCTTGCTGAGAACACTGAAGCTTTCTTT

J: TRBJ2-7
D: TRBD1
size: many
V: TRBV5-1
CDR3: CASSYRDRGSYEQYF
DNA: TGCGCCAGCAGCTACCGGGACAGGGGCTCCTACGAGCAGTACTTC

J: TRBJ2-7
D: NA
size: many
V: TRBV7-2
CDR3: CASSPVRLQNYEQYF
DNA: TGTGCCAGCAGCCCAGTGAGACTTCAGAACTACGAGCAGTACTTT

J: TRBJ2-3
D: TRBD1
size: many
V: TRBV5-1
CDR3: CASSLRQGAHMGTDTQYF
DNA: TGCGCCAGCAGCCTCAGACAGGGGGCGCATATGGGGACAGATACGCAGTATTTT

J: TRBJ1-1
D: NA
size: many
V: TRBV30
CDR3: CAWDGGVEAFF
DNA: TGTGCCTGGGACGGTGGGGTTGAAGCTTTCTTT

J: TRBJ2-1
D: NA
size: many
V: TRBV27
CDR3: CASSLSLFSSYNEQFF
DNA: TGTGCCAGCAGTTTATCTCTTTTTAGCTCCTACAATGAGCAGTTCTTC

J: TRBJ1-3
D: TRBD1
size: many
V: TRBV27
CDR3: CASSLEGASGNTIYF
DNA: TGTGCCAGCAGTTTAGAGGGGGCGAGTGGAAACACCATATATTTT

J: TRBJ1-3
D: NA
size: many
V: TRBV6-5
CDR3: CASSYRPGNTIYF
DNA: TGTGCCAGCAGTTACCGGCCTGGAAACACCATATATTTT

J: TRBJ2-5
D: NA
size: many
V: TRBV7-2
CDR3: CASSSQRGGLETQYF
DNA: TGTGCCAGCAGCTCACAGAGGGGGGGTTTGGAGACCCAGTACTTC

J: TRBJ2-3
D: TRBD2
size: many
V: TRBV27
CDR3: CASGRPGTSGMADTQYF
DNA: TGTGCCAGCGGCCGGCCCGGGACTAGCGGGATGGCAGATACGCAGTATTTT

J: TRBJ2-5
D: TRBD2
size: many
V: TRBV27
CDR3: CASSLVRSSGWRETQYF
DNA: TGTGCCAGCAGTTTGGTGAGAAGTAGCGGGTGGCGGGAGACCCAGTACTTC

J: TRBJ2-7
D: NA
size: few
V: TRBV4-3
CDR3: CASSQDYSAYEQYF
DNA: TGCGCCAGCAGCCAGGACTATTCGGCCTACGAGCAGTACTTC

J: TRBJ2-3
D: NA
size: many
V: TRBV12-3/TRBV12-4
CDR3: CASSFGTVDTQYF
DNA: TGTGCCAGCAGTTTTGGGACGGTAGATACGCAGTATTTT

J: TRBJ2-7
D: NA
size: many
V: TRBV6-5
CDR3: CASSYPTGEQYF
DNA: TGTGCCAGCAGTTACCCCACGGGGGAGCAGTACTTC

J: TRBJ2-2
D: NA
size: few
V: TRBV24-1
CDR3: CATSDYDRGWRERNTGELFF
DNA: TGTGCCACCAGTGACTATGACAGGGGTTGGCGGGAGAGGAACACCGGGGAGCTGTTTTTT

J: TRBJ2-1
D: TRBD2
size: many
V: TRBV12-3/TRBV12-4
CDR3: CASSSLSGMNEQFF
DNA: TGTGCCAGCAGTTCCCTTAGCGGGATGAATGAGCAGTTCTTC

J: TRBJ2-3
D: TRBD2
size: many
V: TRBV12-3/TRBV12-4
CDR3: CASSPSGSDADTQYF
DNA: TGTGCCAGCAGTCCCAGCGGGAGTGATGCAGATACGCAGTATTTT

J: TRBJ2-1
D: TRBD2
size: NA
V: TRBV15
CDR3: CATSRGTPPGLAGDEQFF
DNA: TGTGCCACCAGCAGAGGAACCCCCCCGGGACTAGCGGGAGACGAGCAGTTCTTC

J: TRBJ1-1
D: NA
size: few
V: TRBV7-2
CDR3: CASSLGAGSAFF
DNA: TGTGCCAGCAGCTTAGGGGCAGGGAGTGCTTTCTTT

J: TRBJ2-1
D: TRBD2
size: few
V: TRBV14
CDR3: CASSQLRRELYNEQFF
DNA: TGTGCCAGCAGCCAATTGCGGCGGGAGCTATACAATGAGCAGTTCTTC

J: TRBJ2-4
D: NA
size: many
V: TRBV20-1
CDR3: CSAAGGGDIQYF
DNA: TGCAGTGCCGCAGGAGGGGGGGACATTCAGTACTTC

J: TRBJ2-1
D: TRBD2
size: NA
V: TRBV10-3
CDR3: CAIGAGEGNEQFF
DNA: TGTGCCATCGGGGCGGGAGAAGGGAATGAGCAGTTCTTC

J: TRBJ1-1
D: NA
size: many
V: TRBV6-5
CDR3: CASSYSGHNTEAFF
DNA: TGTGCCAGCAGTTACTCGGGACACAACACTGAAGCTTTCTTT

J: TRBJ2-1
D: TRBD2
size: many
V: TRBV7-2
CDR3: CASSSWTSGRNYNEQFF
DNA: TGTGCCAGCAGCTCCTGGACTAGCGGGAGGAACTACAATGAGCAGTTCTTC

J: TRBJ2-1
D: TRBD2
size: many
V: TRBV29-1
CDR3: CSVLAGVGGSYNEQFF
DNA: TGCAGCGTATTAGCGGGAGTAGGGGGCTCCTACAATGAGCAGTTCTTC

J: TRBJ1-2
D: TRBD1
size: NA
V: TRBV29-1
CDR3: CCVRGQGQSHYGYTF
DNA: TGCTGCGTTAGAGGACAGGGTCAATCTCACTATGGCTACACCTTC

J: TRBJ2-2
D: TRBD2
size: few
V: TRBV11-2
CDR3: CASSLQGLASVGELFF
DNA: TGTGCCAGCAGCTTACAGGGACTAGCGTCCGTCGGGGAGCTGTTTTTT

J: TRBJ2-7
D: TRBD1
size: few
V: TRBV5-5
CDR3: CASSLAWTGGYEQYF
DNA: TGTGCCAGCAGCTTGGCGTGGACAGGGGGCTACGAGCAGTACTTC

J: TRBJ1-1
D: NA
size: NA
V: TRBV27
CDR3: CASSLLSGGSINTEAFF
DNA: TGTGCCAGCAGTTTACTGTCCGGAGGCAGCATAAACACTGAAGCTTTCTTT

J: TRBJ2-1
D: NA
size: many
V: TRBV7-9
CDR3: CASSGSGYYNEQFF
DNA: TGTGCCAGCAGCGGTTCTGGGTACTACAATGAGCAGTTCTTC

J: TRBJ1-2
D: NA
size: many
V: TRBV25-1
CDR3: CASSETANYGYTF
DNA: TGTGCCAGCAGTGAAACCGCCAACTATGGCTACACCTTC

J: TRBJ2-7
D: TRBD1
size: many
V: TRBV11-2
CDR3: CASSLGTGHYEQYF
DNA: TGTGCCAGCAGCTTAGGGACAGGTCACTACGAGCAGTACTTC

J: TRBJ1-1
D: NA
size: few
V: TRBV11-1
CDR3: CASSLLFLSGAAMNTEAFF
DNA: TGTGCCAGCAGCTTATTGTTTTTATCGGGGGCGGCTATGAACACTGAAGCTTTCTTT